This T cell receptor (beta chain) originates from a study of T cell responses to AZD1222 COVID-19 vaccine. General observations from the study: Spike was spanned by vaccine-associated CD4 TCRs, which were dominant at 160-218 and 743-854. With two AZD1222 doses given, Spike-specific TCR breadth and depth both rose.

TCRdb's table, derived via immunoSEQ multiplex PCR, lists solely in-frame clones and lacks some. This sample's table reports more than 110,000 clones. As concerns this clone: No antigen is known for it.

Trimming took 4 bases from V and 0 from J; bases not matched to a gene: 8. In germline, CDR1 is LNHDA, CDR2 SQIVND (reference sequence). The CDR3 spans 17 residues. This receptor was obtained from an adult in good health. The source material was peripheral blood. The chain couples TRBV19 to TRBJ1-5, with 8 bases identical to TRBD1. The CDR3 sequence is CASSRTGPNLSNQPQHF. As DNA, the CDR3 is TGTGCCAGTAGTAGGACAGGGCCCAACCTTAGCAATCAGCCCCAGCATTTT.